These 24 T cell receptor beta chains were all obtained from the same sample, sequenced in a study of blood T cells in healthy people across ages. Through a sample-barcoded 5' primer and a J-beta primer mix, a second PCR was run for about 6 to 12 cycles. TCRdb itself ran the 5' RACE reads through MiXCR, one entry per CDR3 protein. The sample holds roughly 410,000 distinct CDR3 sequences, approximately 47% seen once. Material: blood. All receptors derive from a man aged 55 to 69 in good health.

This CDR3 is CASSLFRRQGFGNEQFF. Written as DNA, the CDR3 is TGTGCCAGCAGTTTATTCCGCCGGCAGGGCTTCGGCAATGAGCAGTTCTTC. J is TRBJ2-1 and V is TRBV27; a possible D gene is TRBD1 (5 bases). The germline V gene has CDR1 MNHEY and CDR2 SMNVEV (reference sequence). V was clipped by 1 base and J by 6 bases, with 19 bases between them. The CDR3 length is 17 residues.

This clonotype was picked up one time. A read error may explain this, as a much larger clone is one base away. V gene TRBV4-3 combines with J gene TRBJ2-1; a possible D gene is TRBD2 (5 bases). The closer fit of TRBJ2-7 to the DNA end suggests the J call may be wrong. The V gene's germline CDR1 is LGHNA and CDR2 YSLEER. The CDR3 contains 15 residues. The CDR3 sequence is CASSQRGPPYNEQYF. DNA for the CDR3: TGCGCCAGCAGCCAAAGAGGGCCCCCCTACAATGAGCAGTACTTC.

The chain recombines TRBV25-1 with TRBJ1-4; D ambiguous. The CDR3 runs 14 residues. Trimming took off 2 bases at V and 8 bases at J, with 12 bases between the two ends. CDR1 is MGHDK and CDR2 is SYGVNS in the germline V gene. The CDR3 loop is CASSENLEQEKLFF. CDR3 sequence (DNA): TGTGCCAGCAGTGAAAATTTAGAACAGGAAAAACTGTTTTTT. The full variable domain, with the rest looked up from reference TRBV25-1 and TRBJ1-4, is EADIYQTPRYLVIGTGKKITLECSQTMGHDKMYWYQQDPGMELHLIHYSYGVNSTEKGDLSSESTVSRIRTEHFPLTLESARPSHTSQYLCASSENLEQEKLFFGSGTQLSVL.

This clonotype has just one count. The V and J genes are TRBV5-1 and TRBJ2-7, with D possibly TRBD1 on 6 matching bases. The V end lost 3 bases, the J end lost 7 bases, and 8 bases lay between the germline ends. This CDR3 is built from 11 residues. Germline assignment: CDR1 SGHRS and CDR2 YFSETQ. CDR3 amino acids: CASSSGQEQYF. The CDR3 bases are TGCGCCAGCAGCTCAGGACAGGAGCAGTACTTC.

This clonotype was counted only a few times. V and J are TRBV20-1 and TRBJ1-2; 11 bases are a match to TRBD1. Unmatched junction bases numbered 7, after V lost 4 bases and J lost 3 bases. This CDR3 spans 15 amino acids. The germline V gene has CDR1 DFQATT and CDR2 SNEGSKA (reference sequence). CDR3 DNA sequence: TGCAGTGCTACCTCGGACAGGGGGCAGCACTATGGCTACACCTTC. Its protein product is CSATSDRGQHYGYTF.

In regard to this clonotype: One junction end disagrees with the germline gene, perhaps due to a read error. This chain links TRBV6-6 with TRBJ1-4, with 8 bases matching TRBD1. This CDR3 spans 15 amino acids. Germline lookup yields CDR1 MNHNY and CDR2 SVGAGI (reference sequence). This chain's CDR3 is CACSYIQGAGEKLFF. DNA for the CDR3: TGTGCCTGCAGTTACATCCAGGGGGCTGGTGAAAAACTGTTTTTT.

V and J are TRBV6-1 and TRBJ1-6; D call uncertain. Deletions cut 5 bases from V and 7 bases from J, with 15 bases between. Germline-derived CDR1 and CDR2 are MNHNS and SASEGT. This CDR3 is 15 amino acids long. The CDR3 sequence: CASSTSRTGNSPLHF. In nucleotides, the CDR3 is TGTGCCAGCAGTACAAGCCGGACTGGGAATTCACCCCTCCACTTT.

V gene TRBV11-1 combines with J gene TRBJ2-7; D remains unclear. The closer fit of TRBJ2-5 to the DNA end suggests the J call may be wrong. The CDR3 extends over 12 amino acids. CDR1 SGHAT and CDR2 FQDESV come from the germline V gene (reference sequence). The CDR3: CASSLGRKTQYF. The DNA for the CDR3 is TGTGCCAGCAGCTTAGGGAGAAAGACCCAGTACTTC.

The rearrangement joins TRBV3-1 to TRBJ1-6; tentative D call: TRBD1 (6 bases). Germline V CDR1 and CDR2: LGHDT, YNNKEL (reference sequence). CDR3 size: 17 residues. With 0 bases removed from V and 10 bases from J, the gap between germline ends came to 19 bases. The CDR3 bases are TGTGCCAGCAGCCAAGATCCCTCGGGGGCCACGGGATCACCCCTCCACTTT. Translated, it gives CASSQDPSGATGSPLHF. Full variable domain (rest looked up from reference TRBV3-1 and TRBJ1-6): DTAVSQTPKYLVTQMGNDKSIKCEQNLGHDTMYWYKQDSKKFLKIMFSYNNKELIINETVPNRFSPKSPDKAHLNLHINSLELGDSAVYFCASSQDPSGATGSPLHFGNGTRLTVT.

This clonotype was seen only a few times. CDR3: CASSPASDTQYF. The CDR3 nucleotides are TGTGCCAGCTCACCGGCGTCAGATACGCAGTATTTT. This rearrangement joins TRBV18 to TRBJ2-3, with unresolved D. V lost 3 bases and J 4 bases, leaving 5 bases between the germline ends. The germline V gene has CDR1 KGHSH and CDR2 LQKENI. The CDR3 spans 12 residues.

The CDR3 is CAWSVRYEQYF. The CDR3 coding sequence is TGTGCCTGGAGTGTACGATATGAGCAGTACTTC. The chain has TRBV30 and TRBJ2-7, with D unresolved. The V end lost 0 bases, the J end lost 7 bases, and 7 bases lay between the germline ends. The germline V gene has CDR1 GTSNPN and CDR2 SVGIG (reference sequence). The CDR3 runs to 11 residues.

The V and J genes are TRBV29-1 and TRBJ2-1; no reliable D call. With 4 bases removed from V and 6 bases from J, the gap between germline ends came to 7 bases. Germline V lookup: CDR1 SQVTM, CDR2 ANQGSEA. The CDR3 totals 11 residues. For the CDR3, the DNA is TGCAGCGTTGTCGGAGTCAATGAGCAGTTCTTC. This translates into CSVVGVNEQFF.

This clonotype was counted once. V is TRBV20-1 and J is TRBJ2-3; TRBD2 matches at 9 bases. With 5 bases clipped from V and 0 bases from J, the junction kept 3 bases outside the gene matches. This CDR3 region has 14 residues. Germline V CDR1 and CDR2: DFQATT, SNEGSKA (reference sequence). CDR3 in DNA: TGCAGTGCTCCCGGGACTAGCAGCACAGATACGCAGTATTTT. Translating it yields CSAPGTSSTDTQYF.

V and J are TRBV7-2 and TRBJ2-2; weak D call: TRBD1 (5 bases). The germline gives CDR1 SGHTA, CDR2 FQGNSA. The CDR3 is made up of 15 amino acids. Trimming took 10 bases from V and 0 from J, leaving 15 bases between them. The CDR3 loop reads CATPPPGSNTGELFF. The CDR3 DNA reads as TGTGCCACCCCACCACCAGGGTCGAACACCGGGGAGCTGTTTTTT. Together with reference TRBV7-2 and TRBJ2-2, the CDR3 gives the full variable domain: GAGVSQSPSNKVTEKGKDVELRCDPISGHTALYWYRQSLGQGLEFLIYFQGNSAPDKSGLPSDRFSAERTGGSVSTLTIQRTQQEDSAVYLCATPPPGSNTGELFFGEGSRLTVL.

The table lists this clonotype with a few counts. The genes are TRBV4-3 and TRBJ2-3, with D perhaps TRBD2 (6 bases). V gave up 0 bases and J gave up 5 bases, with 9 bases separating them. The CDR3 is made up of 14 amino acids. Per the germline V gene, CDR1 is LGHNA and CDR2 is YSLEER. This chain's CDR3 is CASSQDVGGDTQYF. CDR3 DNA sequence: TGCGCCAGCAGCCAAGATGTCGGGGGAGATACGCAGTATTTT.

There are a few counts of this clonotype. The chain combines TRBV5-1 with TRBJ1-5, with D possibly matching TRBD1 (5 bases). There are 13 residues in the CDR3. Germline values: CDR1 SGHRS, CDR2 YFSETQ. V lost 7 bases to trimming and J lost 3 bases, with 11 bases between them. CDR3: CASQQVINQPQHF. CDR3 in DNA: TGCGCCAGCCAACAGGTTATCAATCAGCCCCAGCATTTT.

In its sample, this clonotype was seen many times. The CDR3 nucleotides read TGCAGCGTGCTGGCCCGGCCAGATACGCAGTATTTT. Protein product: CSVLARPDTQYF. The V call is TRBV29-1, the J call TRBJ2-3, with D unresolved. Germline V CDR1 and CDR2: SQVTM, ANQGSEA. V gave up 6 bases and J gave up 4 bases, with 11 bases separating them. The CDR3 sequence is 12 residues long.

V usage is TRBV10-3 and J usage is TRBJ2-1; D perhaps matches TRBD1 (6 bases). From germline, CDR1 is ENHRY and CDR2 SYGVKD. Trimming cost V 4 bases and J 1 base, with 8 bases left between them. This CDR3 has 14 amino acids. CDR3 sequence reads: CAISGQASYNEQFF. The CDR3 coding sequence is TGTGCCATCAGTGGACAGGCTTCCTACAATGAGCAGTTCTTC.

This clonotype was detected a few times. The V call is TRBV28, the J call TRBJ2-5; 12 bases match TRBD1. The CDR3 consists of 20 residues. Looked up from germline, CDR1 is MDHEN and CDR2 is SYDVKM. V lost 4 bases and J lost 3; bases outside the gene matches: 18. Here the CDR3 reads CASSSYRDRGRLVLEETQYF. The DNA of the CDR3 is TGTGCCAGCAGTTCGTACCGGGACAGGGGGCGCTTGGTTCTTGAAGAGACCCAGTACTTC. Complete variable domain (other parts from reference TRBV28 and TRBJ2-5): DVKVTQSSRYLVKRTGEKVFLECVQDMDHENMFWYRQDPGLGLRLIYFSYDVKMKEKGDIPEGYSVSREKKERFSLILESASTNQTSMYLCASSSYRDRGRLVLEETQYFGPGTRLLVL.

This clonotype has more than one count but fewer than ten. This chain connects TRBV28 to TRBJ2-6, with no clear D. This CDR3 is 13 amino acids long. Deletions cut 7 bases from V and 1 base from J, with 5 bases between. Germline assignment: CDR1 MDHEN and CDR2 SYDVKM. CDR3 protein: CASIPSGANVLTF. As DNA, the CDR3 is TGTGCCAGCATACCTTCTGGGGCCAACGTCCTGACTTTC.

This rearrangement joins TRBV20-1 to TRBJ2-3, with 11 bases aligning to TRBD2. Losses at the gene ends were 5 bases for V and 2 bases for J; bases not matched to a gene: 6. Per germline, CDR1 DFQATT and CDR2 SNEGSKA (reference sequence). CDR3 length: 15 residues. CDR3: CSAQKLAGDTDTQYF. The DNA of the CDR3 is TGCAGTGCTCAGAAACTAGCGGGGGACACAGATACGCAGTATTTT.

This chain connects TRBV3-1 to TRBJ2-4, with D perhaps being TRBD1 or TRBD2 (6 bases each). The CDR3 has 17 residues. V was clipped by 3 bases and J by 0 bases, with 15 bases between them. Germline CDR1 and CDR2: LGHDT and YNNKEL (reference sequence). CDR3 amino acids: CASSQAGQTIAKNIQYF. The CDR3 region has the DNA TGTGCCAGCAGCCAGGCGGGACAAACTATAGCCAAAAACATTCAGTACTTC. Looking up the rest from reference TRBV3-1 and TRBJ2-4 gives the full variable domain: DTAVSQTPKYLVTQMGNDKSIKCEQNLGHDTMYWYKQDSKKFLKIMFSYNNKELIINETVPNRFSPKSPDKAHLNLHINSLELGDSAVYFCASSQAGQTIAKNIQYFGAGTRLSVL.

Regarding this clonotype: One end of the junction is discordant with germline, which a read error may explain. The rearrangement uses TRBV10-3 and TRBJ2-1; 10 bases are shared with TRBD2. The CDR3 length is 17 residues. CDR1 and CDR2 from the germline V gene are ENHRY and SYGVKD. The CDR3 DNA sequence: TGTGCCATCAGTGAAGTAGTGGGACTAGCGCTCTACGATGAGCAGTTCTTC. Amino acid sequence: CAISEVVGLALYDEQFF.

The J gene is TRBJ2-3, the V gene TRBV4-1, with a tentative D call TRBD1 (5 bases). Trimming shortened V by 1 base and J by 2 bases, and 10 bases separated the two germline ends. Germline V CDR1 and CDR2: MGHRA, YSYEKL. The length of the CDR3 is 15 residues. The CDR3 DNA follows: TGCGCCAGCAGCCAAGTACAGGACAACACAGATACGCAGTATTTT. This translates into CASSQVQDNTDTQYF.